This is a list of T cell receptor beta chains from one sample in a study of blood T cell repertoires in COVID-19. Profiled with immunoSEQ multiplex PCR; TCRdb holds only in-frame clones, not every one. The sample includes under 100,000 clones, 65% to 85% of them seen just once. The sample taken for sequencing was peripheral blood. The source of these receptors is a woman aged 55-69 years with acute or convalescent COVID-19. CDR3s include the opening cysteine and the closing phenylalanine or tryptophan. The D gene is left open where the match is weak. Expanded clones get a size class; other rows say once, few or many, or leave the size out.

J gene: TRBJ1-6; V gene: TRBV11-2; D gene: TRBD1; clone size: NA; CDR3 length: 18; CDR3 protein: CASSPRTGGSSYNSPLHF; CDR3 DNA: TGTGCCAGCAGCCCCCGCACAGGGGGAAGCTCCTATAATTCACCCCTCCACTTT
J gene: TRBJ1-6; V gene: TRBV6-5; D gene: NA; clone size: NA; CDR3 length: 16; CDR3 protein: CASSYKGSSYNSPLHF; CDR3 DNA: TGTGCCAGCAGTTACAAGGGGTCGTCCTATAATTCACCCCTCCACTTT
J gene: TRBJ1-5; V gene: TRBV7-9; D gene: NA; clone size: NA; CDR3 length: 14; CDR3 protein: CASSSPSGNQPQHF; CDR3 DNA: TGTGCCAGCAGCTCCCCCTCAGGGAATCAGCCCCAGCATTTT
J gene: TRBJ2-3; V gene: TRBV6-5; D gene: NA; clone size: NA; CDR3 length: 13; CDR3 protein: CASSGEGTDTQYF; CDR3 DNA: TGTGCCAGTTCAGGGGAGGGAACAGATACGCAGTATTTT
J gene: TRBJ2-3; V gene: TRBV27; D gene: TRBD2; clone size: NA; CDR3 length: 18; CDR3 protein: CASSLSTLAGLITDTQYF; CDR3 DNA: TGTGCCAGCAGTTTATCGACCCTAGCGGGTCTAATCACAGATACGCAGTATTTT
J gene: TRBJ1-3; V gene: TRBV6-1; D gene: NA; clone size: once; CDR3 length: 18; CDR3 protein: CASSEFASGSVSGNTIYF; CDR3 DNA: TGTGCCAGCAGTGAATTTGCCTCGGGTAGCGTCTCTGGAAACACCATATATTTT
J gene: TRBJ2-1; V gene: TRBV2; D gene: TRBD2; clone size: once; CDR3 length: 13; CDR3 protein: CASGTSGSYEQFF; CDR3 DNA: TGTGCCAGCGGGACTAGCGGGAGTTATGAGCAGTTCTTC
J gene: TRBJ1-4; V gene: TRBV7-2; D gene: NA; clone size: NA; CDR3 length: 14; CDR3 protein: CASSFYTGREKLFF; CDR3 DNA: TGTGCCAGCAGCTTTTACACAGGACGCGAAAAACTGTTTTTT
J gene: TRBJ2-6; V gene: TRBV30; D gene: TRBD1; clone size: few; CDR3 length: 19; CDR3 protein: CAWSSHHGTGSSGANVLTF; CDR3 DNA: TGTGCCTGGAGTTCCCATCACGGGACAGGGTCCTCTGGGGCCAACGTCCTGACTTTC
J gene: TRBJ1-2; V gene: TRBV29-1; D gene: TRBD1; clone size: few; CDR3 length: 14; CDR3 protein: CSVGDRDPNYGYTF; CDR3 DNA: TGCAGCGTGGGAGACAGGGACCCAAACTATGGCTACACCTTC
J gene: TRBJ1-4; V gene: TRBV10-3; D gene: TRBD1; clone size: NA; CDR3 length: 13; CDR3 protein: CAIQDRADEKLFF; CDR3 DNA: TGTGCCATCCAGGACAGGGCGGATGAAAAACTGTTTTTT
J gene: TRBJ2-1; V gene: TRBV25-1; D gene: TRBD2; clone size: once; CDR3 length: 17; CDR3 protein: CASSSPLGLAGVNEQFF; CDR3 DNA: TGTGCCAGCAGTTCCCCCCTGGGACTAGCGGGAGTCAATGAGCAGTTCTTC
J gene: TRBJ1-5; V gene: TRBV4-3; D gene: TRBD1; clone size: NA; CDR3 length: 16; CDR3 protein: CATRQGTNRGNQPQHF; CDR3 DNA: TGCGCCACCCGACAGGGGACGAACAGAGGCAATCAGCCCCAGCATTTT
J gene: TRBJ1-2; V gene: TRBV5-6; D gene: TRBD1; clone size: NA; CDR3 length: 15; CDR3 protein: CASSLETGGRIGYTF; CDR3 DNA: TGTGCCAGCAGCTTGGAGACAGGGGGCCGTATTGGCTACACCTTC
J gene: TRBJ2-7; V gene: TRBV21-1; D gene: NA; clone size: NA; CDR3 length: 15; CDR3 protein: CASSPNPGQDYEQYF; CDR3 DNA: TGTGCCAGCAGCCCCAATCCGGGACAGGACTACGAGCAGTACTTC
J gene: TRBJ1-5; V gene: TRBV5-5; D gene: NA; clone size: NA; CDR3 length: 14; CDR3 protein: CASSFGHSNQPQHF; CDR3 DNA: TGTGCCAGCAGCTTTGGACATAGCAATCAGCCCCAGCATTTT